Given below is one TCR beta chain in context. Its antigen is as yet unknown. TCRdb called the reads again in MiXCR, with one record for every CDR3 protein. This sample yields approximately 730,000 distinct CDR3 sequences, of which roughly 29% are seen a single time; about an eighth belongs to the top ten. V was clipped by 0 bases and J by 5 bases, with 10 bases between them. The CDR3 is 14 amino acids. The germline gives CDR1 SGHRS, CDR2 YFSETQ. The data derive from a study of T cell repertoires in cytomegalovirus infection. Study-wide results and caveats: CMV-specific TCR beta clonotypes restricted by HLA-C were the ones dominating the ex vivo response.

J is TRBJ2-3 and V is TRBV5-1, with D perhaps TRBD2 (5 bases). Specimen: cultured CD8+ T cells from PBMCs, collected from culture after CMV antigen stimulation. The TCR originated in a human donor in good health (CMV status not recorded). Some clones in this sample may be carry-over from other donors' samples. The CDR3 region is CASSLDGLGDTQYF. The CDR3, as DNA: TGCGCCAGCAGCTTGGATGGACTCGGAGATACGCAGTATTTT. Filled out from reference TRBV5-1 and TRBJ2-3, the complete variable domain reads KAGVTQTPRYLIKTRGQQVTLSCSPISGHRSVSWYQQTPGQGLQFLFEYFSETQRNKGNFPGRFSGRQFSNSRSEMNVSTLELGDSALYLCASSLDGLGDTQYFGPGTRLTVL.